This T cell receptor beta chain emerged from a study of shared T cell receptors in the human thymus. CDR1 and CDR2 (germline): SGHKS, YYEKEE (reference sequence). The CDR3 totals 15 residues. V lost 3 bases, J lost 4 bases, and 16 bases lay in between. Sequencing was performed with immunoSEQ multiplex PCR; in TCRdb, only in-frame clones are kept and a portion is missing. This table holds hundreds of thousands of clones, roughly 88% found once. Separately, the same data were catalogued under a study of human thymus T cells. That report adds: The people who donated were healthy Finnish babies having corrective surgery for congenital heart defects. Thymic material originated from resections removed in the course of corrective heart surgery. Within thymic and blood repertoires, V and J gene usage appeared to be biased. Related studies noted strongly shared thymic repertoires across unrelated people.

The sequence derives from a girl less than two years old with a congenital heart defect. The V gene is TRBV5-5, the J gene TRBJ1-1; D might be TRBD1 (6 bases). The sequenced sample was thymocytes. The CDR3 DNA reads TGTGCCAGCAGCTGGGTGGGGCAGGGGAGCACTGAAGCTTTCTTT. It codes for CASSWVGQGSTEAFF.